This entry lists 4 T cell receptor beta chains sequenced from one sample in a study of T cells expressing NK-cell markers. TCRdb derives one entry per CDR3 protein from the 5' RACE reads, leaving out DNA. This table holds a few hundred thousand distinct CDR3 sequences. The material sequenced was blood T cells: a sorted CD56 or NKG2C T cell subset, CD4+ or CD8+ T cells, or bulk PBMC T cells (not recorded which). These receptors came from a man in his late teens or twenties in good health.

The chain employs TRBV28 and TRBJ1-6. Germline V gene data show CDR1 as MDHEN and CDR2 as SYDVKM. CDR3 length equals 16 residues. CDR3 in amino acids: CASSLWRGSYNSPLHF.

The CDR3 is CASSQDAKRLSGGAFF. The chain uses TRBV4-2 and TRBJ1-1; checking the TCRdb D call of TRBD1 is not possible without DNA. There are 16 residues in the CDR3. The V gene's germline CDR1 is LGHNA and CDR2 YNFKEQ.

V gene TRBV7-8 combines with J gene TRBJ1-1; the TCRdb D gene call, TRBD1, has no DNA to confirm it. Germline-derived CDR1 and CDR2 are SGHVS and FQNEAQ. The CDR3 runs to 16 residues. The CDR3 loop is CASSSRRTGLFTEAFF. The whole variable domain, remainder taken from reference TRBV7-8 and TRBJ1-1, is GAGVSQSPRYKVAKRGQDVALRCDPISGHVSLFWYQQALGQGPEFLTYFQNEAQLDKSGLPSDRFFAERPEGSVSTLKIQRTQQEDSAVYLCASSSRRTGLFTEAFFGQGTRLTVV.

The CDR3 region is CASSLPGWEYTQYF. The chain is built from TRBV28 and TRBJ2-3; no DNA is available, so the TRBD1 call from TCRdb remains unchecked. CDR3 size: 14 residues. CDR1 and CDR2 (germline): MDHEN, SYDVKM.